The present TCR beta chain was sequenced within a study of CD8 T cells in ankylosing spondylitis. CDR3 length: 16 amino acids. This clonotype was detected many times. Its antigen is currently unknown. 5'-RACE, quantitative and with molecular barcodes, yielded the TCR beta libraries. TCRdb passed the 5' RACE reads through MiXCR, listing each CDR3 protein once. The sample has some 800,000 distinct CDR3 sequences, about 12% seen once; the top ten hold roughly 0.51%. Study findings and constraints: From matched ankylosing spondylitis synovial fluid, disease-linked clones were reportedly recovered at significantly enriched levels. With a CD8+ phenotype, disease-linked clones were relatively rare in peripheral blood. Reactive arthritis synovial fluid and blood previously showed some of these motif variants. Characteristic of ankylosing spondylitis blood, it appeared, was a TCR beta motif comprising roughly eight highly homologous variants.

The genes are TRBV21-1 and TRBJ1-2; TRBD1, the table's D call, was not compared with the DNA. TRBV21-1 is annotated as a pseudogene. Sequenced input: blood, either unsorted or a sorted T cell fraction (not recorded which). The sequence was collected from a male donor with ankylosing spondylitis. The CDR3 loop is CASSPKGGQGAFGYTF. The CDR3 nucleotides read TGTGCCAGCAGCCCCAAAGGGGGGCAGGGGGCGTTTGGCTACACCTTC.